The source of this T cell receptor (beta chain) is a study of T cell responses to AZD1222 COVID-19 vaccine. Clones were read by immunoSEQ multiplex PCR, and TCRdb kept only the in-frame ones, dropping some. Here the sample spans 100,000 or so clones, around nine tenths being singletons. This clone turned up a few times. This receptor was taken from an adult in good health. The sample in question was peripheral blood, obtained on day 0 of AZD1222 vaccination.

In DNA, the CDR3 is TGCAGCGTTGAGACAGGGGACCGGCGGTATGGCTACACCTTC. It yields the protein CSVETGDRRYGYTF. The gene calls are TRBV29-1 and TRBJ1-2; 8 bases match TRBD1. J gave up 5 bases and V 3 bases, and 8 bases lay outside the gene matches. The germline gives CDR1 SQVTM, CDR2 ANQGSEA. The CDR3 sequence is 14 residues long.